This entry features one T cell receptor (beta chain) sequence. These data originate in a study of blood T cell repertoires in COVID-19. In the study overall: COVID-19 samples collected from the United States, Italy and Spain covered acute and convalescent phases. The analysed material was cDNA or gDNA that came from T cells, B-cell-depleted T cells, or PBMCs.

Trimming stripped 1 base from V and 0 bases from J, with 10 bases between. The CDR3 is made up of 16 amino acids. Germline-derived CDR1 and CDR2 are KGHSH and LQKENI. In the source study's methods: Amplification from reference gene primers served as the basis for estimated nucleated cell counts. Produced via immunoSEQ multiplex PCR; TCRdb's table is partial and in-frame only. The V and J calls and clone size come from that table; D and trimming were worked out from the DNA. This sample has 190,000 or so clones, with more than 70% found just once. The sample comprised peripheral blood. This chain uses TRBV18 with TRBJ1-3; tentatively, D is TRBD1 (6 bases). This sequence was found in a woman aged 25 to 45 with acute or convalescent COVID-19. DNA of the CDR3: TGTGCCAGCTCACCACAGGGGGTCGGCTCTGGAAACACCATATATTTT. Translating it yields CASSPQGVGSGNTIYF.